The 5 T cell receptor beta chains reported below all come from one sample, sequenced in a study of siplizumab effects on memory and regulatory T cells. Repertoires were generated with immunoSEQ multiplex PCR, while TCRdb's copy carries only in-frame clones and drops some. There are 100,000 or so clones in the sample; around 90% occur only once, and around 0.77% lies in the top ten. The specimen was Tregs sorted from blood. Every receptor here comes from a human donor in good health.

The CDR3 DNA follows: TGTGCCAGCAGTGAGCCCTATGAGCAGTTCTTC. Protein sequence: CASSEPYEQFF. This chain joins TRBV2 and TRBJ2-1, with D hard to call. Trimming cost V 3 bases and J 8 bases, with 5 bases left between them. Germline lookup yields CDR1 SNHLY and CDR2 FYNNEI. The CDR3 loop spans 11 amino acids.

This chain links TRBV5-1 with TRBJ2-3, with unresolved D. CDR3 length: 17 residues. From germline, CDR1 is SGHRS and CDR2 YFSETQ. V dropped 0 bases and J dropped 4 bases, with 18 bases sitting between them. CDR3 loop: CASSLARVNAKADTQYF. CDR3 DNA: TGCGCCAGCAGCTTGGCAAGGGTCAATGCAAAGGCAGATACGCAGTATTTT.

The genes are TRBV7-9 and TRBJ2-7, with TRBD1 as a possible D gene (6 bases). The CDR3 has 13 residues. V gave up 3 bases and J gave up 3 bases, with 9 bases separating them. Germline CDR1 SEHNR, CDR2 FQNEAQ (reference sequence). In nucleotides, the CDR3 is TGTGCCAGCAGCTTCGACAGGATCTACGAGCAGTACTTC. It encodes CASSFDRIYEQYF. The full variable domain, in which reference TRBV7-9 and TRBJ2-7 provide the parts outside the CDR3, is DTGVSQNPRHKITKRGQNVTFRCDPISEHNRLYWYRQTLGQGPEFLTYFQNEAQLEKSRLLSDRFSAERPKGSFSTLEIQRTEQGDSAMYLCASSFDRIYEQYFGPGTRLTVT.

The chain joins TRBV6-1 to TRBJ2-5, with 8 bases matching TRBD2. The CDR3 totals 15 residues. The junction had 4 bases not matched to a gene; V was cut back by 3 bases and J by 1 base. Germline CDR1 reads MNHNS; CDR2 reads SASEGT. CDR3 in amino acids: CASSDIAGRQETQYF. In DNA, the CDR3 is TGTGCCAGCAGTGATATAGCGGGACGCCAAGAGACCCAGTACTTC.

This chain joins TRBV13 and TRBJ2-1; TRBD1 or TRBD2 may be the D gene (5 bases each). This CDR3 has 15 amino acids. Germline CDR1 and CDR2: PRHDT and FYEKMQ (reference sequence). The V end lost 0 bases, the J end lost 8 bases, and 14 bases lay between the germline ends. CDR3 nucleotides: TGTGCCAGCAGCTTAGGCTCTCTGAGGGGCGATGAGCAGTTCTTC. Encoded protein: CASSLGSLRGDEQFF. The full variable domain, in which reference TRBV13 and TRBJ2-1 provide the parts outside the CDR3, is AAGVIQSPRHLIKEKRETATLKCYPIPRHDTVYWYQQGPGQDPQFLISFYEKMQSDKGSIPDRFSAQQFSDYHSELNMSSLELGDSALYFCASSLGSLRGDEQFFGPGTRLTVL.